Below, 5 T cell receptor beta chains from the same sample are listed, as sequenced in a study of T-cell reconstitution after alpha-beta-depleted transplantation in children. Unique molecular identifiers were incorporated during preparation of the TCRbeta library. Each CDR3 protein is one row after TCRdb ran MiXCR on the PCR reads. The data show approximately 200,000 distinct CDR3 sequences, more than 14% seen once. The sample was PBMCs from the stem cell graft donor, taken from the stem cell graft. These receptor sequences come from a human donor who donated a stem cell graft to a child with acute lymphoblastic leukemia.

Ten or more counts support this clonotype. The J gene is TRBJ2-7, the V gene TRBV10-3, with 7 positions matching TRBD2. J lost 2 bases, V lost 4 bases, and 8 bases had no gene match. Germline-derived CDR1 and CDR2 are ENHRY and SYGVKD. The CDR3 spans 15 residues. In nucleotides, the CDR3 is TGTGCCATCAGTGGGAGGGAGGGTGAGGCCTACGAGCAGTACTTC. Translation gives CAISGREGEAYEQYF.

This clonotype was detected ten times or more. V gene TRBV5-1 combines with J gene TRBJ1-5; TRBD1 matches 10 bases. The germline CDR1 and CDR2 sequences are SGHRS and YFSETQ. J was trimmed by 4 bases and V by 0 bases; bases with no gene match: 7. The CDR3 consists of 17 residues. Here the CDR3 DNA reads TGCGCCAGCAGCTTGGTTGTGACAGGGGGCAATAATCAGCCCCAGCATTTT. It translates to CASSLVVTGGNNQPQHF.

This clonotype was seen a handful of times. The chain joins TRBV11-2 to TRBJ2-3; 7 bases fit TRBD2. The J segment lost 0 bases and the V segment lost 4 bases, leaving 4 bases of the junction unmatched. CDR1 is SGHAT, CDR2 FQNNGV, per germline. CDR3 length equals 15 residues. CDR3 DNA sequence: TGTGCCAGCAGCTCACTAGCGCCTAGCACAGATACGCAGTATTTT. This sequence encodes CASSSLAPSTDTQYF.

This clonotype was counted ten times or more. The CDR3 DNA sequence: TGCAGTGCTAGAACTAGCGGGACAGATACGCAGTATTTT. As protein: CSARTSGTDTQYF. The chain has TRBV20-1 and TRBJ2-3; 9 bases align to TRBD2. Trimming at V came to 2 bases and at J to 3 bases, leaving 0 bases not matched to a gene. The CDR3 contains 13 residues. CDR1 is DFQATT and CDR2 is SNEGSKA in the germline V gene (reference sequence).

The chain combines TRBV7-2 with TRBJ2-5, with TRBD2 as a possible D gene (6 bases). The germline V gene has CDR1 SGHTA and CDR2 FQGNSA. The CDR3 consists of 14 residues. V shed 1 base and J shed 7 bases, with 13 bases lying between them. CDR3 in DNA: TGTGCCAGCAGCTTAGAAGGTGGGGGGTGGACCCAGTACTTC. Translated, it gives CASSLEGGGWTQYF.